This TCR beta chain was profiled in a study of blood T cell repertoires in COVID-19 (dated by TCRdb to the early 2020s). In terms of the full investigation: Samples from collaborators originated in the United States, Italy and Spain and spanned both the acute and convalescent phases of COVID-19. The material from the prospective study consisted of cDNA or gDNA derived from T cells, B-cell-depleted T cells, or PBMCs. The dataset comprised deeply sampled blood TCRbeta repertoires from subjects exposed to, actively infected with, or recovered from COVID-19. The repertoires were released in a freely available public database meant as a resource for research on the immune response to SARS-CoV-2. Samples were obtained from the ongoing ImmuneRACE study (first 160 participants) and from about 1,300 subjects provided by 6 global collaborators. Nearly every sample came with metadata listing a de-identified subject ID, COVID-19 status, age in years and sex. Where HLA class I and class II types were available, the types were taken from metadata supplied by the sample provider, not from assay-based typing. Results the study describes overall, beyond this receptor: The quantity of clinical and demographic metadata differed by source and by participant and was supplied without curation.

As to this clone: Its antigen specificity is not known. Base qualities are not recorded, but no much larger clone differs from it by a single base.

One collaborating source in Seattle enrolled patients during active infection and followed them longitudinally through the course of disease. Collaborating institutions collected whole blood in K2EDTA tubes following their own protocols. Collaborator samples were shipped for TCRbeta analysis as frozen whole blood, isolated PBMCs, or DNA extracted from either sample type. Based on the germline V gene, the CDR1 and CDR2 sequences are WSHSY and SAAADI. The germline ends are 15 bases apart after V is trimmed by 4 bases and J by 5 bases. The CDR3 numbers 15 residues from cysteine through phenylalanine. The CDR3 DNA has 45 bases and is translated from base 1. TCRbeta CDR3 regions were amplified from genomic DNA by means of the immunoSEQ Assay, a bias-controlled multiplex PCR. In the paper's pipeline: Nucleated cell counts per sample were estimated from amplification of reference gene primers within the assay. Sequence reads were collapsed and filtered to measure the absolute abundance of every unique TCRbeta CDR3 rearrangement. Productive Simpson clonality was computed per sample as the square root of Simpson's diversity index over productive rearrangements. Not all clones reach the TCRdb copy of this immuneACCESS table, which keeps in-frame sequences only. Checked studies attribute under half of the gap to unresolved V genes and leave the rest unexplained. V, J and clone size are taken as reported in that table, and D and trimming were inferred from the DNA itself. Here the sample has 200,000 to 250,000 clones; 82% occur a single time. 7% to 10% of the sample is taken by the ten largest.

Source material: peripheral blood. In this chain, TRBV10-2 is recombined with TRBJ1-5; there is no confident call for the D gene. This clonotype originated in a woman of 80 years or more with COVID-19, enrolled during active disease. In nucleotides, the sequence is TGCGCCAGCAGTGTCTCCGCCAGCGTTTATCAGCCCCAGCATTTT. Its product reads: CASSVSASVYQPQHF.